This T cell receptor beta chain was documented in a study of blood T cell repertoires in COVID-19. Residents of 24 US areas, aged about 18 to 95 years, made up the participants. Germline V gene data show CDR1 as LNHNV and CDR2 as YYDKDF (reference sequence). V was clipped by 4 bases and J by 2 bases, with 9 bases between them. CDR3 size: 14 residues. As originally analysed: Reference gene primer amplification yielded estimated nucleated cell counts. Using immunoSEQ multiplex PCR, the repertoire was profiled, and TCRdb retains in-frame clones only, with some absent. D and trimming were read from the DNA, whereas the V and J calls and clone size are those reported in that table. This sample carries about 480,000 clones, more than 75% of them seen once, and the ten largest clones take 1.8%.

The chain uses TRBV15 and TRBJ1-5; unclear D gene. The receptor was isolated from a middle-aged woman who had recovered from COVID-19. The source material was PBMCs or T cells enriched from blood (not recorded which). CDR3 in amino acids: CATSTGIGNQPQHF. CDR3 coding DNA: TGTGCCACCAGCACGGGTATTGGCAATCAGCCCCAGCATTTT.